This TCR beta chain was identified in a study of blood T cells in healthy people across ages (dated by TCRdb to 2014 to 2015). Looking at the study overall: Template switching captured roughly one uniquely barcoded TCR beta cDNA molecule per two T cells in model experiments. Using deep sequencing normalized with unique cDNA molecular identifiers, the study measured how TCR beta repertoire diversity changes with age. Four age groups were formed from the donors: young (average roughly 15 years), middle-aged (around 37), aged (about 62) and long-lived (about 80). For two donors (one aged 18 to 29 and one aged 80 or older), the study analyzed two additional independent replicas of 1 million unique cDNA reads from the same blood draw. Here is what the overall study found, with its caveats: Observed TCR beta diversity per million T cells fell roughly linearly with age, and a significant reduction was already apparent by age roughly 40. Bulk unsorted PBMC profiling prevented conclusive comparison of naive and antigen-experienced compartments. The CMV infection status of donors was not known, potentially confounding age-related changes in expanded clonotypes. Estimates of total diversity from one million sequenced T cells were regarded as lower bounds and underestimates. The percentage of naive T cells measured by flow cytometry correlated strongly with observed TCR beta diversity. Compared with the aged group, more naive CD4+ T cells, fewer expanded clones and increased TCR diversity were shown by the long-lived group, suggesting age selection.

The donors were roughly 38 Caucasian individuals from Russia, aged roughly 6 to 100 years, who were systemically healthy. Around 9.8 milliliters of peripheral blood were collected from each donor into EDTA-treated Vacutainer tubes. Ficoll-Paque density-gradient centrifugation was used to isolate PBMCs, with at least 6 million per sample. Trizol reagent was used to extract total RNA from the PBMCs, yielding at least 5 micrograms per sample. For every donor, flow cytometry on a PBMC aliquot measured the percentage of naive CD45RAhigh/CD27high T cells. Clipping removes 4 bases from V and 3 bases from J, with 6 as the unmatched junction base count. From the cysteine up to the phenylalanine, the CDR3 has a length of 14 residues. Only the CDR3 part of the read is kept: 42 bases, read in frame from the first base. The germline V gene (reference sequence) supplies CDR1 DFQATT and CDR2 SNEGSKA. This clonotype has more than one count but fewer than ten. No antigen is known for it. The record has no base qualities; no much larger clone is one base away.

Libraries came from 5' RACE. Data came from an Illumina HiSeq 2500. A second PCR of about 7 to 12 cycles was performed with a sample-barcoded 5' primer and a J-beta primer mix. A template-switch 5' adaptor carrying 12 random nucleotides introduced a unique molecular identifier onto each TCR beta cDNA molecule. Each sample yielded at least 2.5 million CDR3-containing paired-end reads. First-strand cDNA synthesis was performed from all RNA using the Mint cDNA synthesis kit, with priming by a TRBC-specific oligonucleotide. All cDNA was treated with uracil-DNA glycosylase and then went through a first 18-cycle PCR with the universal primers M1SS and BC2_uni_R. Per the original workflow: For normalization, 1 million high-quality reads were randomly selected from each sample, with every read carrying a distinct molecular identifier. Reads with shared molecular identifiers were discarded instead of being binned into consensus sequences. MiTCR, with a Q25 quality threshold and the strictest error-elimination algorithm, was used for CDR3 identification, clonotype clustering and error correction. A nonparametric unseen species model with Euler transformation was used to estimate lower-bound total TCR beta diversity. The raw public reads went through TCRdb reprocessing: fastp at Q25, MiXCR clone calling, in-frame beta chains kept. Entries that share a CDR3 protein sequence are merged under the most common genes and DNA. Here the V and J calls rest on TCRdb's processing, not on the authors' analysis. For this sample there are about 800,000 distinct CDR3 sequences; around 25% appear just once. In total, the top ten clones hold under 4% of the sample.

The sample was also reused in another study, on T cells of mothers and their children. The second study also describes: Donors were nine systemically healthy Caucasian individuals: three mothers and their six children. cDNA synthesis used all of the extracted RNA, with approximately 1.4 ug of RNA in each 15 ul reaction. In the second PCR, sample barcodes and 2-4 random nucleotides were introduced via the M1S primer. Over 9 million TCR beta CDR3 reads were obtained for each mother, and 2.7 million or so reads were obtained for each child. Thymic selection shapes the output of TCR recombination in a similar way in related and unrelated pairs, and inherited differences have a minor effect. Normalized repertoire overlap was always found to be slightly, but never significantly, higher in related mother-child pairs than in unrelated mother-child pairs. Persistent microchimeric T cell clones were not detected, at a sensitivity of approximately 98 clones per million clonotypes. Deep NGS was used in the study to compare the TCR beta repertoires of mothers and children and to look for features that separate related mother-child pairs from unrelated individuals. Mothers averaged approximately 41 +/- 4 years of age and children averaged 11 +/- 4 years. After adapters were ligated using NEBNext reagents, the libraries underwent 100+100 nt paired-end sequencing on an Illumina HiSeq 2000. To prevent cross-contamination, the mother and child libraries were prepared one month apart and sequenced in separate runs. Between roughly 500,000 and 2,100,000 distinct TCR beta clonotypes were identified per donor. Naive TCR beta clonotypes were estimated from low-frequency clonotypes matched to each donor's FACS-determined naive share, without sorting.

The origin of this receptor is a boy under 18 in good health. The sample comprised blood. This chain is built from TRBV20-1 and TRBJ2-1, and 7 junctional nucleotides match TRBD2. The CDR3 corresponds to CSATKRGNYNEQFF. In nucleotides, the sequence is TGCAGTGCTACGAAGCGGGGTAACTACAATGAGCAGTTCTTC.